This record looks at one T cell receptor (beta chain) sequence and its context. The sample originates from a study of Ad26.COV2.S vaccination and SARS-CoV-2 variants. On the study more broadly: The authors gave Ad26.COV2.S intramuscularly, either once or twice 56 days apart.

Libraries were prepared by immunoSEQ multiplex PCR; TCRdb keeps only in-frame clonotypes and omits some of them. This table has about 460,000 clones, approximately 90% appearing once. Described treatment: 15 to 20 received Ad26.COV2.S at low or high dose, single or two shots; roughly 5 received placebo; per-sample allocation not given. Vaccine and placebo recipients were sampled on day 63 after the first injection. An Ad26 vector expressing Wuhan-strain SARS-CoV-2 spike served as the vaccine. Germline CDR1 reads MNHEY; CDR2 reads SMNVEV (reference sequence). V lost 10 bases and J 5 bases, leaving 24 bases between the germline ends. CDR3 length: 16 amino acids.

The receptor was derived from a person between 18 and 65 years old who received the Ad26.COV2.S COVID-19 vaccine or a placebo. The sequences come from peripheral blood, collected in a trial of Ad26.COV2.S vaccine versus placebo. The chain employs TRBV27 and TRBJ2-1; tentative D call: TRBD2 (5 bases). CDR3 nucleotides: TGTGCCACCATCCCAACAGCGGACGATATAGACAATGAGCAGTTCTTC. Residues: CATIPTADDIDNEQFF.